This T cell receptor beta chain appears in the sequencing data of a study of blood T cell repertoires in COVID-19. At the level of the study: Acute and convalescent COVID-19 samples came from the United States, Italy and Spain. From T cells, B-cell-depleted T cells, or PBMCs came the material, which was cDNA or gDNA.

The assay was immunoSEQ multiplex PCR, and TCRdb's table has in-frame clones only and misses some. Here the sample spans approximately 350,000 clones, less than 90% being singletons. Participant reports of clinical history set cohort assignment. Two consecutive negative NP/OP PCR tests, clearance, or resolved symptoms defined Cohort 3 recovery. V shed 4 bases, J shed 1 base, and the junction held 9 bases outside the gene matches. This CDR3 spans 17 amino acids. CDR1 is SGDLS, CDR2 YYNGEE, per germline. The specimen sequenced was PBMCs or T cells enriched from blood (not recorded which). This TCR was recovered from a woman between 50 and 59 years old who had recovered from COVID-19. The chain has TRBV9 and TRBJ2-3, with 10 bases that match TRBD2. In nucleotides, the CDR3 is TGTGCCAGCAGCTCCAGAATCCTAGCGGGGGGCACAGATACGCAGTATTTT. It encodes CASSSRILAGGTDTQYF.